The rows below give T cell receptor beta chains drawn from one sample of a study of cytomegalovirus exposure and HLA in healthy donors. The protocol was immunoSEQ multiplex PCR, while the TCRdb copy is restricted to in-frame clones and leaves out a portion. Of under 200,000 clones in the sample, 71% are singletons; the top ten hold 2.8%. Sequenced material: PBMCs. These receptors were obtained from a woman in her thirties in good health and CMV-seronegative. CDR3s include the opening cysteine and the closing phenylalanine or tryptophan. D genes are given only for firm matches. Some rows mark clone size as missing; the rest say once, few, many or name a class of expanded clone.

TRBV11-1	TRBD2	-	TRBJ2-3	TGTGCCAGCAGCTCGCCGGGACTAGCGGGAGTAACAGATACGCAGTATTTT	CASSSPGLAGVTDTQYF
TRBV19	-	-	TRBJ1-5	TGTGCCAGTAGTACCGGGACAAAGAGCAATCAGCCCCAGCATTTT	CASSTGTKSNQPQHF
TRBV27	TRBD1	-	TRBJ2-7	TGTGCCAGCAGTTACGGGACAGGGGATTATGAGCAGTACTTC	CASSYGTGDYEQYF
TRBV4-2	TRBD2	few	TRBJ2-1	TGTGCCAGCACCCCCGGTAGCGGGTGGAGCTCCTACAATGAGCAGTTCTTC	CASTPGSGWSSYNEQFF
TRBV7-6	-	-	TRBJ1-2	TGTGCCAGCAGCTTAGGCCCGCAGGGGTGGGATAGGTATTCCCCCTATGGCTACACCTTC	CASSLGPQGWDRYSPYGYTF
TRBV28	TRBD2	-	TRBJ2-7	TGTGCCAGCAGTTGGACTAGCGGGAGTCAGCGGGGTTACGAGCAGTACTTC	CASSWTSGSQRGYEQYF
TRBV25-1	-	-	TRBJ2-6	TGTGCCAGCAGTGAGTTTAACTCTGGGGCCAACGTCCTGACTTTC	CASSEFNSGANVLTF
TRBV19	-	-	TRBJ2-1	TGTGCCAGTAGTATCTCCCGGGGGGAGCAGTTCTTC	CASSISRGEQFF
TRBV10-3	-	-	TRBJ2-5	TGTGCCATCTTGCGGGGAGAGACCCAGTACTTC	CAILRGETQYF
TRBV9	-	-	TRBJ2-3	TGTGCCAGCAGCGAGTTGTCTCATACTAGCACAGATACGCAGTATTTT	CASSELSHTSTDTQYF
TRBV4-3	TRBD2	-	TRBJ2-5	TGCGCCAGCAGCAGACAGCGGGAGGGGGTAGAGACCCAGTACTTC	CASSRQREGVETQYF
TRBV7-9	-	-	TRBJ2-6	TGTTCCAGCAGCTTAGCCGGGAACGTCCTGACTTTC	CSSSLAGNVLTF
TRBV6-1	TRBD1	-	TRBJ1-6	TGTGCCAGCAGCGAGCCGGACAGGGGTAATTCACCCCTCCACTTT	CASSEPDRGNSPLHF
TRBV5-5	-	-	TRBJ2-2	TGTGCCAGCAGCCCGGGGGAAGTCACCGGGGAGCTGTTTTTT	CASSPGEVTGELFF
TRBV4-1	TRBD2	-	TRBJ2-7	TGCGCCAGCAGCCAAGATTCGACTAGCGTAAACTACGAGCAGTACTTC	CASSQDSTSVNYEQYF
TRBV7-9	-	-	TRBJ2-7	TGTGCCAGCAGCACAAGGAATCGGGGCTACGAGCAGTACTTC	CASSTRNRGYEQYF
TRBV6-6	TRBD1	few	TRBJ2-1	TGTGCCAGCAGTTACCGGGACAGGGTCAATGAGCAGTTCTTC	CASSYRDRVNEQFF
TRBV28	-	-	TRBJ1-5	TGTGCCAGCATATCCGGGGGGGGCCGCAATCAGCCCCAGCATTTT	CASISGGGRNQPQHF
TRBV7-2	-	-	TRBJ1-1	TGTGCCAGCAGTCGCCGGGCGGCAGGGGACAACACTGAAGCTTTCTTT	CASSRRAAGDNTEAFF
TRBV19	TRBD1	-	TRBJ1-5	TGTGCCAGTAGTATCGGGACAGGGGAGTATAGCAATCAGCCCCAGCATTTT	CASSIGTGEYSNQPQHF
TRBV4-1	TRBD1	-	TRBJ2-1	TGCGCCAGCAGCCAGGCGGGACAGGGGGGCGATGAGCAGTTCTTC	CASSQAGQGGDEQFF
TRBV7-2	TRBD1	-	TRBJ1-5	TGTGCCAGCAGCCCGGGACAGAATCAGCCCCAGCATTTT	CASSPGQNQPQHF
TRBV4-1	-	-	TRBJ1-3	TGCGCCAGCAGCCGGGCCGCCATCTCTGGAAACACCATATATTTT	CASSRAAISGNTIYF
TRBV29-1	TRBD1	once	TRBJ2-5	TGCAGCGTAGCGTCCCGGGACAGGGTAGAGACCCAGTACTTC	CSVASRDRVETQYF
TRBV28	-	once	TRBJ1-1	TGTGCCAGCAGAGGACTCTTGAACACTGAAGCTTTCTTT	CASRGLLNTEAFF
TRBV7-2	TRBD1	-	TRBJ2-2	TGTGCCAGCAGCGAACAGGGGCCCGGGGAGCTGTTTTTT	CASSEQGPGELFF
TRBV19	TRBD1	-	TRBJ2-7	TGTGCCAGTAGTATCGACAGGGGCAGGGGCGAGCAGTACTTC	CASSIDRGRGEQYF